This paragraph covers one T cell receptor beta chain sequence. This sample is drawn from a study of T cells in Graves' hyperthyroidism and ophthalmopathy. Germline V gene data show CDR1 as MDHEN and CDR2 as SYDVKM. The CDR3 has 15 amino acids. V lost 4 bases and J lost 2; bases outside the gene matches: 5. It was RNA transcripts that yielded the amplified TCR beta CDR3 regions. The HTBI set primed first-round TCR CDR3 RT-PCR. TCRdb itself ran the multiplex PCR reads through MiXCR, one entry per CDR3 protein. This table has 390,000 or so distinct CDR3 sequences, roughly 14% appearing once. Sequencing was performed on blood. The genes are TRBV28 and TRBJ2-7; 10 nucleotides match TRBD2. This sequence originates from a man aged 18 to 30 with Graves' ophthalmopathy. The CDR3 DNA is TGTGCCAGCAGTTCCCACACTAGCGGGGCCTACGAGCAGTACTTC. Its translation: CASSSHTSGAYEQYF.